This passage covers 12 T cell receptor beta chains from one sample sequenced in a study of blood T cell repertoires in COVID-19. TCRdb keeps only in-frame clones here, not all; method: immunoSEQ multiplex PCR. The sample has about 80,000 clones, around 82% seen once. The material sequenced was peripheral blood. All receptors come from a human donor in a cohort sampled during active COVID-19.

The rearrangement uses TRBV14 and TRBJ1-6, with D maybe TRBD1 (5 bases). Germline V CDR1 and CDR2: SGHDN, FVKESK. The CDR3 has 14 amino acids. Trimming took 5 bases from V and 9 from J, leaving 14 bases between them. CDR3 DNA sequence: TGTGCCAGCAGCGGGATCAACGGGGGTTCACCCCTCCACTTT. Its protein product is CASSGINGGSPLHF.

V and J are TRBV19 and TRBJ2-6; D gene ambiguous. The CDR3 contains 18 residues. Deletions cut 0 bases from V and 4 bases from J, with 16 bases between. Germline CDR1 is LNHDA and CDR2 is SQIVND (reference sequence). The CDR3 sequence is CASSIDRPGGSGANVLTF. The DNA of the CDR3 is TGTGCCAGTAGTATAGATCGGCCAGGTGGGTCAGGGGCCAACGTCCTGACTTTC.

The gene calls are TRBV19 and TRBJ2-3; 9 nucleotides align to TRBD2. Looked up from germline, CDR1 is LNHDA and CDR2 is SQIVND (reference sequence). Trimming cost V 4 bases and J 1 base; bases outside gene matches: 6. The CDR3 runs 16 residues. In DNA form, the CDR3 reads TGTGCCAGTAGTAGTCGCGGGGGGGCGGGCACAGATACGCAGTATTTT. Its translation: CASSSRGGAGTDTQYF.

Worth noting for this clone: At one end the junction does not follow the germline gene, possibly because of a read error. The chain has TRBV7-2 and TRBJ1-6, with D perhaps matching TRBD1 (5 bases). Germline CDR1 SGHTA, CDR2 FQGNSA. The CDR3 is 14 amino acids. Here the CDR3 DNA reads TGTGCCAGCACCTTAGGTCAGGGCAGTTCACCCCTCCACTTT. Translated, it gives CASTLGQGSSPLHF.

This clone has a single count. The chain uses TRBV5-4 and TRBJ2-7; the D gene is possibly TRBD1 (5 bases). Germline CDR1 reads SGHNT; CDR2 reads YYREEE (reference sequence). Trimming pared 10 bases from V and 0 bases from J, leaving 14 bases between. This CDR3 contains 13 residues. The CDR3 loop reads CAGSTVPSYEQYF. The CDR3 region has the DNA TGTGCCGGTTCGACAGTTCCCTCCTACGAGCAGTACTTC.

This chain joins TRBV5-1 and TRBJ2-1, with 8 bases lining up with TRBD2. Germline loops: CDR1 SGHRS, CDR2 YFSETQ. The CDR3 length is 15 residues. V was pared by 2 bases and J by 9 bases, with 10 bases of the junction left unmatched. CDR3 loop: CASSFLAGGRGEQFF. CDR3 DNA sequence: TGCGCCAGCAGCTTTTTGGCGGGGGGCCGGGGTGAGCAGTTCTTC.

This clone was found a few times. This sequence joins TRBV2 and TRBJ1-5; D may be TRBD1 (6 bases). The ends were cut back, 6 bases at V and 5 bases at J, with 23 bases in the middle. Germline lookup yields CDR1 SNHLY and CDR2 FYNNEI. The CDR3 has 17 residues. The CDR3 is CASRAPHETGFHQPQHF. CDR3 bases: TGTGCCAGCAGGGCACCTCACGAAACAGGGTTTCATCAGCCCCAGCATTTT.

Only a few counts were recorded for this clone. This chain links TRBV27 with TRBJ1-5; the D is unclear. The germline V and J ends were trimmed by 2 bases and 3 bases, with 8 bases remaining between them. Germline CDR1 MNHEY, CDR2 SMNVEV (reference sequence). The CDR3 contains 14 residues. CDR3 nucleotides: TGTGCCAGCAGTTTAACGTGGGCCAATCAGCCCCAGCATTTT. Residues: CASSLTWANQPQHF.

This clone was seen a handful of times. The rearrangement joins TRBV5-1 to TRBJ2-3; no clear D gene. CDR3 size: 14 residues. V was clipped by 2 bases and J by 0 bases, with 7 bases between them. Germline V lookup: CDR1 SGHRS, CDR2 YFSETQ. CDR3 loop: CASSFSGSTDTQYF. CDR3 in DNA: TGCGCCAGCAGCTTTTCAGGAAGCACAGATACGCAGTATTTT.

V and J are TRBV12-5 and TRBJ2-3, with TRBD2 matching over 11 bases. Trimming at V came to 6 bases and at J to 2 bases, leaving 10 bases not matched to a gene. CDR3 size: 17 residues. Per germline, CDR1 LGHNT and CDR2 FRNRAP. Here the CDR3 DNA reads TGTGCTAGTGGCGCGTGGGCTAGCGGGGGGTTCACAGATACGCAGTATTTT. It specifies CASGAWASGGFTDTQYF.

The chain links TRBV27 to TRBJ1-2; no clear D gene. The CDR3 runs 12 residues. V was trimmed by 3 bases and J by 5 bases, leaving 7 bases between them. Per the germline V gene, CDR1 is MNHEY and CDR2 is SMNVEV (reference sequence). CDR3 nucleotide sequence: TGTGCCAGCAGTTTTGGCGGATATGGCTACACCTTC. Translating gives CASSFGGYGYTF.

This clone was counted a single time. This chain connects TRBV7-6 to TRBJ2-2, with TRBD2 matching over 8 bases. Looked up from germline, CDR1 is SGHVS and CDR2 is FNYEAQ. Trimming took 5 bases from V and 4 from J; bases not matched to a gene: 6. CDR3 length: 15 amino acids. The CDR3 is CASSPGGASTGELFF. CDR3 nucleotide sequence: TGTGCCAGCAGCCCCGGGGGGGCGAGCACCGGGGAGCTGTTTTTT.